This TCR beta chain was captured by sequencing in a study of T cells after somatic rescue of genetic block. Germline values: CDR1 SGHRS, CDR2 YFSETQ. The J segment lost 0 bases and the V segment lost 4 bases, leaving 6 bases of the junction unmatched. This CDR3 has 17 amino acids. The data were produced by immunoSEQ multiplex PCR, yet TCRdb's version contains in-frame clones alone and is incomplete. Altogether roughly 51,000 clones are present, roughly 96% being singletons, with the ten largest covering more than 0.075%. The specimen sequenced was peripheral blood mononuclear cells (PBMCs). The sequence was collected from a child under two years old. The V call is TRBV5-1, the J call TRBJ2-6, with 8 bases identical to TRBD1. CDR3 in DNA: TGCGCCAGCAGCACGCGACAGGGGAACTCTGGGGCCAACGTCCTGACTTTC. Amino acid sequence: CASSTRQGNSGANVLTF.